The sequence of this T cell receptor beta chain was determined in a study of blood T cell repertoires in COVID-19. Study at large: Spain, Italy and the United States supplied samples that represented acute and convalescent COVID-19. T cells, B-cell-depleted T cells, or PBMCs supplied cDNA or gDNA.

V was trimmed by 6 bases and J by 0 bases, leaving 8 bases between them. Germline V gene sequence: CDR1 SNHLY, CDR2 FYNNEI. The CDR3 totals 14 residues. Per the authors' pipeline: Cell counts per sample came from amplifying reference gene primers. Generated by immunoSEQ multiplex PCR, the TCRdb table keeps only in-frame clones and is missing some. From that table come the V and J calls and clone size; the DNA was used to work out D and trimming. The profile covers 150,000 to 200,000 clones, with 87% appearing a single time and around 5% taken by the ten largest. This TCR was sampled from a human donor in a cohort sampled during active COVID-19. The sequencing input was peripheral blood. The rearrangement links TRBV2 to TRBJ1-4; D unclear. This chain's CDR3 is CASRDFATNEKLFF. For the CDR3, the DNA is TGTGCCAGCAGGGACTTTGCAACTAATGAAAAACTGTTTTTT. The variable domain in full, with the rest retrieved from reference TRBV2 and TRBJ1-4, is EPEVTQTPSHQVTQMGQEVILRCVPISNHLYFYWYRQILGQKVEFLVSFYNNEISEKSEIFDDQFSVERPDGSNFTLKIRSTKLEDSAMYFCASRDFATNEKLFFGSGTQLSVL.